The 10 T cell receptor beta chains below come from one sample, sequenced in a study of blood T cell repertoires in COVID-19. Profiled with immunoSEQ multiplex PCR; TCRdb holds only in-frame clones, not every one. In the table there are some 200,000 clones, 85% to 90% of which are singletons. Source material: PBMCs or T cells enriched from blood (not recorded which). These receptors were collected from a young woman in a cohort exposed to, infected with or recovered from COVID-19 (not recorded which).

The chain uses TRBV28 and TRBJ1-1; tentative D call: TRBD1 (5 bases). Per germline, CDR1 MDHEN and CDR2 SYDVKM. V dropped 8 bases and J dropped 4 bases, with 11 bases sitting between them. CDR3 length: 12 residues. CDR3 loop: CASQGYGTEAFF. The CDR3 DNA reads TGTGCCAGCCAGGGTTACGGCACTGAAGCTTTCTTT.

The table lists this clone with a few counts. The CDR3 loop is CASSLSREPNSPLHF. The CDR3, as DNA: TGTGCCAGCAGCTTAAGCCGGGAGCCAAATTCACCCCTCCACTTT. This chain links TRBV11-2 with TRBJ1-6; D gene unclear. The CDR3 runs 15 residues. V gave up 2 bases and J gave up 7 bases, with 12 bases separating them. Germline CDR1 and CDR2: SGHAT and FQNNGV.

CDR3 in amino acids: CASSSGTSVDEQFF. CDR3 DNA: TGTGCCAGCAGCTCTGGGACTAGCGTCGATGAGCAGTTCTTC. The gene calls are TRBV7-2 and TRBJ2-1; 10 bases align to TRBD2. V gave up 4 bases and J gave up 8 bases; unmatched junction bases: 5. Per germline, CDR1 SGHTA and CDR2 FQGNSA. CDR3 length equals 14 residues.

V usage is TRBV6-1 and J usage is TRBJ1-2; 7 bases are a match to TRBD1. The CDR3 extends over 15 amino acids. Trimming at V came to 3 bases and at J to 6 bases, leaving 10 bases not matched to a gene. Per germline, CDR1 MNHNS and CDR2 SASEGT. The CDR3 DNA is TGTGCCAGCAGTGATAGACAGGGAATTTTAGATGGCTACACCTTC. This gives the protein CASSDRQGILDGYTF.

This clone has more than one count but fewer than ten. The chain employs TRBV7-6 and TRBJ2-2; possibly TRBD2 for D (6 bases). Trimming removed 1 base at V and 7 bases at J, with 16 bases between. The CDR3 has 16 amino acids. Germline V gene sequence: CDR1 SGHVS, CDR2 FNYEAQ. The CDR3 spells CASSLEPGRSSGELFF. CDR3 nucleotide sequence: TGTGCCAGCAGCTTAGAACCAGGGAGGTCGAGCGGGGAGCTGTTTTTT.

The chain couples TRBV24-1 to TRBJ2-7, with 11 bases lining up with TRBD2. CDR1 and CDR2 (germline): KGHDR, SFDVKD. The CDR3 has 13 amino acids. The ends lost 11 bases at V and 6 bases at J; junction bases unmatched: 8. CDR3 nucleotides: TGTGCCATCTCAGGGACTAGCGGCTCCGAGCAGTACTTC. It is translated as CAISGTSGSEQYF.

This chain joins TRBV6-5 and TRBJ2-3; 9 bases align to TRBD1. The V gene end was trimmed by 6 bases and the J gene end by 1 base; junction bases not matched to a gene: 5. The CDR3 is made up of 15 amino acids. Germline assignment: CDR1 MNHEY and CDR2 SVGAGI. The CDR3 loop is CASRRDREGTDTQYF. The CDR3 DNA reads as TGTGCCAGCAGGCGGGACAGGGAGGGCACAGATACGCAGTATTTT.

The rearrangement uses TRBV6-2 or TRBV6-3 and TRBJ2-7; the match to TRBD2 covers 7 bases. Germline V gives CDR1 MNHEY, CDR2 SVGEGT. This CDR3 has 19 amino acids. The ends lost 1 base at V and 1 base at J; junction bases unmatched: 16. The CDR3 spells CASSYYPRAGFGASYEQYF. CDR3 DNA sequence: TGTGCCAGCAGTTACTACCCCCGAGCGGGGTTCGGAGCGTCCTACGAGCAGTACTTC.

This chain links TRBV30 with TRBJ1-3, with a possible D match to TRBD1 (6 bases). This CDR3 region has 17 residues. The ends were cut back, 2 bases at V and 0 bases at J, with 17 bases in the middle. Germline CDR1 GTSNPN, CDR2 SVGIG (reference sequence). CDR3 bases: TGTGCCTGGAGTATGGGCTGGGGGCCACTCTCTGGAAACACCATATATTTT. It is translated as CAWSMGWGPLSGNTIYF.

The CDR3 bases are TGTGCCAGCCCCCCGCGGGAGCGGTGGGAGCAGTACTTC. It encodes CASPPRERWEQYF. This chain links TRBV5-8 with TRBJ2-7, with TRBD2 matching over 7 bases. CDR1 is SGHTS and CDR2 is YDEGEE in the germline V gene. V shed 7 bases and J 7 bases; nucleotides not matched to a gene: 11. CDR3 length: 13 amino acids.